This TCR beta chain was sequenced for a study of OX40 agonist ivuxolimab in advanced cancers. Trimming stripped 4 bases from V and 2 bases from J, with 19 bases between. The length of the CDR3 is 16 residues. Germline CDR1 reads SGHNT; CDR2 reads YYREEE (reference sequence). The table came from immunoSEQ multiplex PCR; TCRdb's copy has only in-frame clones and leaves some out. The data show just under 80,000 clones, roughly 90% seen once. This TCR was recovered from an adult with an advanced solid tumor such as melanoma, head and neck, liver or kidney cancer. This chain joins TRBV5-4 and TRBJ2-7; D is ambiguous. The source was CD4+ or CD8+ T cells sorted from blood, collected in a trial of the OX40 agonist ivuxolimab. CDR3 amino acids: CASSPSDRRFTYEQYF. As DNA, the CDR3 is TGTGCCAGCAGCCCCTCAGACCGTCGATTCACCTACGAGCAGTACTTC.